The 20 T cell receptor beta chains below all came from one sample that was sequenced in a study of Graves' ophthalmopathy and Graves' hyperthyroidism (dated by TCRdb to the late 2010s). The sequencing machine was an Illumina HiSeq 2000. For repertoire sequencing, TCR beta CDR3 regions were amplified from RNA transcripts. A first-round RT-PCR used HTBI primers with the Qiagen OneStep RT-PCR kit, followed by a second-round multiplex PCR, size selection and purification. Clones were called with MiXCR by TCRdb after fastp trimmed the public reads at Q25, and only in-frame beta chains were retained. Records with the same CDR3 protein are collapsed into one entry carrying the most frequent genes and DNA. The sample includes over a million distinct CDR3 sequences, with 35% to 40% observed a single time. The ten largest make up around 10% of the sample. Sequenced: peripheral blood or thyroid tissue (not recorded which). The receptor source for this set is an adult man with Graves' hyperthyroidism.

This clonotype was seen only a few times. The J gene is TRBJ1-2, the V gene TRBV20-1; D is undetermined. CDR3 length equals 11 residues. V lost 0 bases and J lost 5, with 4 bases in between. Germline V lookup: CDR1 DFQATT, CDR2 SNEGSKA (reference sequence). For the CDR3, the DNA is TGCAGTGCTAGAGACCCATATGGCTACACCTTC. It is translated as CSARDPYGYTF.

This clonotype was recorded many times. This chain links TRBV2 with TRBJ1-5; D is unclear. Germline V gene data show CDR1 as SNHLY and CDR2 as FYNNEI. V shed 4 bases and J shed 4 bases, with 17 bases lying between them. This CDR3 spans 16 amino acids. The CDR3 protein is CASSGGRISVNQPQHF. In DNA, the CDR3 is TGTGCCAGCAGTGGGGGTCGGATTTCCGTGAATCAGCCCCAGCATTTT.

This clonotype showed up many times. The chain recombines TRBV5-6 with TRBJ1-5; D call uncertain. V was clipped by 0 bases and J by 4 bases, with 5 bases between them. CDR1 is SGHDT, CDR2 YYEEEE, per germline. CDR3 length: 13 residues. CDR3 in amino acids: CASSLELNQPQHF. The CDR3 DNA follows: TGTGCCAGCAGCTTGGAGCTAAATCAGCCCCAGCATTTT.

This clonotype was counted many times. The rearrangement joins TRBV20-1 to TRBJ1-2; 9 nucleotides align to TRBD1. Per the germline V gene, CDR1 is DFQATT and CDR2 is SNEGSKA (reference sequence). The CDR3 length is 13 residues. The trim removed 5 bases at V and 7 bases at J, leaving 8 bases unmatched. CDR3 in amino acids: CSAPGTGIVGYTF. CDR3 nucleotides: TGCAGTGCTCCCGGGACAGGGATTGTTGGCTACACCTTC.

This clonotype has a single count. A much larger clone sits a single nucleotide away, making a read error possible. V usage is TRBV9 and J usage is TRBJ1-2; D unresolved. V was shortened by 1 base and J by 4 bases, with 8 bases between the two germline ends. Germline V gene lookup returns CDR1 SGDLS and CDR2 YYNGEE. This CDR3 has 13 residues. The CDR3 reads CASSVQEFYGYTF. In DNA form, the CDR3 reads TGTGCCAGCAGCGTACAGGAGTTCTATGGCTACACCTTC.

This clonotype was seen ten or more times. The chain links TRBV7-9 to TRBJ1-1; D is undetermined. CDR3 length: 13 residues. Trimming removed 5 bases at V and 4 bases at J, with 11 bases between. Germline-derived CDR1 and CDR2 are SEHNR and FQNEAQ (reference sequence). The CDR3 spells CASSRDVGTEAFF. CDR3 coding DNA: TGTGCCAGCAGCCGAGATGTGGGCACTGAAGCTTTCTTT.

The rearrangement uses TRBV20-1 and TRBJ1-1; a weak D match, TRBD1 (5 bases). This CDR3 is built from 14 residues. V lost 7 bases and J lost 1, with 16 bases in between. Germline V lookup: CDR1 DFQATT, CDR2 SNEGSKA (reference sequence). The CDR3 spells CSERRGDRNTEAFF. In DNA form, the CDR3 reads TGCAGTGAACGACGGGGGGATCGGAACACTGAAGCTTTCTTT.

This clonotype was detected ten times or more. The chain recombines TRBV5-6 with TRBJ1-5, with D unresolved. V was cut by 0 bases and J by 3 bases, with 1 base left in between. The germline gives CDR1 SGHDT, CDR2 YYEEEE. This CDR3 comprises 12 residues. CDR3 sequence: CASSLVNQPQHF. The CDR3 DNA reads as TGTGCCAGCAGCTTGGTCAATCAGCCCCAGCATTTT. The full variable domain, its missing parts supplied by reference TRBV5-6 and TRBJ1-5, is DAGVTQSPTHLIKTRGQQVTLRCSPKSGHDTVSWYQQALGQGPQFIFQYYEEEERQRGNFPDRFSGHQFPNYSSELNVNALLLGDSALYLCASSLVNQPQHFGDGTRLSIL.

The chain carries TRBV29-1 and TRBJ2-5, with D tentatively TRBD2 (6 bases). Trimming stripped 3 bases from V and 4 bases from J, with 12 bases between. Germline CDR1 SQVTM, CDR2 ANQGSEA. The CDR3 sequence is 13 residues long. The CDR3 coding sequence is TGCAGCGTTGACGGGAGTGTTTTAGAGACCCAGTACTTC. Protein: CSVDGSVLETQYF. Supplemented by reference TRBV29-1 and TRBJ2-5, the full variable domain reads SAVISQKPSRDICQRGTSLTIQCQVDSQVTMMFWYRQQPGQSLTLIATANQGSEATYESGFVIDKFPISRPNLTFSTLTVSNMSPEDSSIYLCSVDGSVLETQYFGPGTRLLVL.

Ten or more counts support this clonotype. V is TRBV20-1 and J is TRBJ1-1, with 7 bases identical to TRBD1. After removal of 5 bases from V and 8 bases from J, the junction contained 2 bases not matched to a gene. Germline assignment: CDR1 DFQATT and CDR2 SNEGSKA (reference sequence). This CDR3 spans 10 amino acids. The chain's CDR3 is CSAWGQEAFF. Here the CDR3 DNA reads TGCAGTGCTTGGGGACAGGAAGCTTTCTTT.

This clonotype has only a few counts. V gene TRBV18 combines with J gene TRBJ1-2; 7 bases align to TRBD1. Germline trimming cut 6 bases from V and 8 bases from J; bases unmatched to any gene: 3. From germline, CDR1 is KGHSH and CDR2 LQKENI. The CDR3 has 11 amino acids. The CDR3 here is CASSGTVGYTF. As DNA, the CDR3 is TGTGCCAGCTCCGGGACAGTAGGCTACACCTTC.

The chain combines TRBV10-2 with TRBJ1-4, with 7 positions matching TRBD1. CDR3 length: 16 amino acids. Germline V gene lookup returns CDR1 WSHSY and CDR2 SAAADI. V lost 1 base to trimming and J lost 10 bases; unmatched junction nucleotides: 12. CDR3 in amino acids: CASSELFGTVGRKLFF. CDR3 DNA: TGCGCCAGCAGTGAGTTGTTCGGGACAGTGGGAAGAAAACTGTTTTTT.

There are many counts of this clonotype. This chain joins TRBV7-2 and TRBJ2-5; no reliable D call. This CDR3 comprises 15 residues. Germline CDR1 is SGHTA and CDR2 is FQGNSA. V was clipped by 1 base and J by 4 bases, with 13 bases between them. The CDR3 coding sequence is TGTGCCAGCAGCTTAGAACTCTCCTGGGGAGAGACCCAGTACTTC. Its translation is CASSLELSWGETQYF.

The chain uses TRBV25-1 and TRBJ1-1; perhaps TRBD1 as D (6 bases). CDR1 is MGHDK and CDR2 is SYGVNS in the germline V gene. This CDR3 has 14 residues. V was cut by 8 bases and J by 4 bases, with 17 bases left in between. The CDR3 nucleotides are TGTGCCAGCCCACAGGGTCGGCGGCGCACTGAAGCTTTCTTT. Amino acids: CASPQGRRRTEAFF. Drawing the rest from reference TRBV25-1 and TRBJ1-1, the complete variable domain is EADIYQTPRYLVIGTGKKITLECSQTMGHDKMYWYQQDPGMELHLIHYSYGVNSTEKGDLSSESTVSRIRTEHFPLTLESARPSHTSQYLCASPQGRRRTEAFFGQGTRLTVV.

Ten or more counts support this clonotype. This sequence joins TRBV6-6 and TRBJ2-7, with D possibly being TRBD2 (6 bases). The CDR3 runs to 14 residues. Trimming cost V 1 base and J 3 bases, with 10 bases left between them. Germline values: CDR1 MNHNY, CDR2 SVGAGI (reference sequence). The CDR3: CASSYFQDYYEQYF. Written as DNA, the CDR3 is TGTGCCAGCAGTTACTTCCAGGACTACTACGAGCAGTACTTC.

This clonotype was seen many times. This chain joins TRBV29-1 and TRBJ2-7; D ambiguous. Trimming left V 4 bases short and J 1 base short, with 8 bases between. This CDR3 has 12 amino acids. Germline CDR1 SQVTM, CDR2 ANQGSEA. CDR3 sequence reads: CSVVSGSYEQYF. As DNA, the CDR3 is TGCAGCGTTGTGTCCGGATCCTACGAGCAGTACTTC.

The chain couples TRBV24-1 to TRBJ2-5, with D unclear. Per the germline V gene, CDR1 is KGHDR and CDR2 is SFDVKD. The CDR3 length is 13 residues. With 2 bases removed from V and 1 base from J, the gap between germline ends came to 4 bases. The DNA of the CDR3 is TGTGCCACCAGTGATTCCCGCCAAGAGACCCAGTACTTC. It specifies CATSDSRQETQYF.

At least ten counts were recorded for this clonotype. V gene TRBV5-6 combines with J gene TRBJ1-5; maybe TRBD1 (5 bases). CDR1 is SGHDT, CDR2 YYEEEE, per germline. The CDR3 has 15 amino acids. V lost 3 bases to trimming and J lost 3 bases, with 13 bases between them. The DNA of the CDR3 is TGTGCCAGCAGCTCACTCGGGACTTTCAATCAGCCCCAGCATTTT. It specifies CASSSLGTFNQPQHF.

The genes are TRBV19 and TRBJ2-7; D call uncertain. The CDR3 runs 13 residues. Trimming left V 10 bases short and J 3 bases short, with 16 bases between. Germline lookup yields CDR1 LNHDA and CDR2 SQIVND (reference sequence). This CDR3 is CATKRKGLYEQYF. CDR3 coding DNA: TGTGCCACCAAGAGAAAGGGCCTCTACGAGCAGTACTTC.

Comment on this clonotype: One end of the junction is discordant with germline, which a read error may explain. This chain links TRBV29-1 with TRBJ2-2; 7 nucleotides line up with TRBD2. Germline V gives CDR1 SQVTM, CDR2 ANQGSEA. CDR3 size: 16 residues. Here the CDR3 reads CSVQGGASPDIGEQFF. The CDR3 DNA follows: TGCAGCGTCCAGGGAGGGGCGTCACCAGACATAGGGGAGCAGTTTTTT.